This T cell receptor beta chain was recovered during a study of PD-L1 blockade in urothelial cancer. Study details: Prior regimens of chemotherapy numbered 0 to 3 per patient. After treatment start, blood was analyzed at 3 weeks (second dose) and at 6 weeks.

Synthetic TCR analog templates were added to each PCR reaction. The data were produced by immunoSEQ multiplex PCR, yet TCRdb's version contains in-frame clones alone and is incomplete. The data show tens of thousands of clones, around 76% seen once. The source is a man aged 65 to 85 with urothelial cancer. Sequences were derived from PBMCs, sampled around atezolizumab (anti-PD-L1) treatment.

CDR3 sequence reads: CASSLGPGLTEAFF. The CDR3 DNA follows: TGCGCCAGCAGCTTGGGACCGGGGTTGACTGAAGCTTTCTTT. The chain employs TRBV5-1 and TRBJ1-1; D remains unclear. The germline V and J ends were trimmed by 0 bases and 5 bases, with 11 bases remaining between them. Germline CDR1 and CDR2: SGHRS and YFSETQ. This CDR3 contains 14 residues.